Sequencing of this T cell receptor beta chain was carried out in a study of blood T cell repertoires in COVID-19. Repertoires were generated with immunoSEQ multiplex PCR, while TCRdb's copy carries only in-frame clones and drops some. The sample has 150,000 to 200,000 clones; about 84% are singletons. Germline V gene lookup returns CDR1 MNHEY and CDR2 SVGAGI. The V gene lost 5 bases and the J gene lost 3 bases, with 13 bases spanning the gap. The CDR3 sequence is 15 residues long. Material for sequencing was peripheral blood. The genes are TRBV6-5 and TRBJ2-2, with TRBD2 as a possible D gene (5 bases). This clonotype was obtained from a human donor in a cohort sampled during active COVID-19. The CDR3 here is CASSRFEGYTGELFF. CDR3 in DNA: TGTGCCAGCAGTAGGTTCGAGGGATACACCGGGGAGCTGTTTTTT.